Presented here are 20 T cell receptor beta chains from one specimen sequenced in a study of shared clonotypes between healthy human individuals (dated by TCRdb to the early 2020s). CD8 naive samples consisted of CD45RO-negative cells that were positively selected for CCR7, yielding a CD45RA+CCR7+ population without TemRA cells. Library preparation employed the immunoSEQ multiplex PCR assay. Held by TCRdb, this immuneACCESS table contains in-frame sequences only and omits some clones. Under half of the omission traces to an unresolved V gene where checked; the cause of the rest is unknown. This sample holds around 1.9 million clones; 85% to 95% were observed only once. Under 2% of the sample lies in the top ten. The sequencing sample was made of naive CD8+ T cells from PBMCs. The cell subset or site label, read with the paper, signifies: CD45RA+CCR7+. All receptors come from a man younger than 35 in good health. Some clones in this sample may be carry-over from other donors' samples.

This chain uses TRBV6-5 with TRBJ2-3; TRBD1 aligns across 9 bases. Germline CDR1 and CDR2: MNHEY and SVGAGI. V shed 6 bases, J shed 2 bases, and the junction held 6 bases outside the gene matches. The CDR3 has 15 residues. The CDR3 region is CASRRYRGLTDTQYF. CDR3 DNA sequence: TGTGCCAGCAGGAGATACAGGGGGCTCACAGATACGCAGTATTTT.

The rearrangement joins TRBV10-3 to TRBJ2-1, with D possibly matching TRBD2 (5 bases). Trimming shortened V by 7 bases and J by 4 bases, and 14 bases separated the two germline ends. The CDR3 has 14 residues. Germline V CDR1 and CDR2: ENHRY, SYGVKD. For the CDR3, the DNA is TGTGCCATCACGAGTCGGGATAGGTACAATGAGCAGTTCTTC. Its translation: CAITSRDRYNEQFF.

The CDR3 DNA sequence: TGTGCCAGCAGCTTACAGACCAGCTCTGGGGCCAACGTCCTGACTTTC. It yields the protein CASSLQTSSGANVLTF. This chain links TRBV11-2 with TRBJ2-6; D remains ambiguous. V was pared by 2 bases and J by 0 bases, with 8 bases between. CDR3 length: 16 amino acids. Per germline, CDR1 SGHAT and CDR2 FQNNGV.

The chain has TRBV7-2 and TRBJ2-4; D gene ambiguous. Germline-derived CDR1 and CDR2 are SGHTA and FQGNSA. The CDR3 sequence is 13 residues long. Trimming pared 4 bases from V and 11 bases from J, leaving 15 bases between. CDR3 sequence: CASSSYIVQFQYF. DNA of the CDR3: TGTGCCAGCAGCTCGTACATCGTCCAGTTTCAGTACTTC. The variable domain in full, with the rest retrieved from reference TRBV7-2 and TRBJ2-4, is GAGVSQSPSNKVTEKGKDVELRCDPISGHTALYWYRQSLGQGLEFLIYFQGNSAPDKSGLPSDRFSAERTGGSVSTLTIQRTQQEDSAVYLCASSSYIVQFQYFGAGTRLSVL.

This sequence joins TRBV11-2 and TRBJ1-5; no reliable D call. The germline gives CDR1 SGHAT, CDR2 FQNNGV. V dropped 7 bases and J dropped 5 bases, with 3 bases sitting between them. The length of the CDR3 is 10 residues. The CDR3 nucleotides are TGTGCCAGCACCTATCAGCCCCAGCATTTT. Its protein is CASTYQPQHF.

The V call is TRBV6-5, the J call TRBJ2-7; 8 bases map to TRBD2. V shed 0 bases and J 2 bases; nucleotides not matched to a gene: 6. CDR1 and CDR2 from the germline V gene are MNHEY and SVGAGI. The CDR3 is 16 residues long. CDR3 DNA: TGTGCCAGCAGTTACTCGCCTAGCGGGCCCACCTACGAGCAGTACTTC. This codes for CASSYSPSGPTYEQYF.

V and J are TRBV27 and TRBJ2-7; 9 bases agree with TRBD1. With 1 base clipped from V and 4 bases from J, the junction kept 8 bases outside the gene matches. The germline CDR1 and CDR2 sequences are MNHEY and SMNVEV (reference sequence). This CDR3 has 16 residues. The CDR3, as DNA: TGTGCCAGCAGTTTATTATTGGGACAGGGAATTTACGAGCAGTACTTC. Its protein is CASSLLLGQGIYEQYF.

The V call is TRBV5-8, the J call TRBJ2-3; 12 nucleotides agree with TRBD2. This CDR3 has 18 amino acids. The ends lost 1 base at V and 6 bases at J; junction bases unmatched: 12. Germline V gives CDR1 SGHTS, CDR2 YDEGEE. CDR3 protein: CASSLTGLAGNQADTQYF. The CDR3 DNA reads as TGTGCCAGCAGCTTGACCGGACTAGCGGGGAACCAAGCGGATACGCAGTATTTT.

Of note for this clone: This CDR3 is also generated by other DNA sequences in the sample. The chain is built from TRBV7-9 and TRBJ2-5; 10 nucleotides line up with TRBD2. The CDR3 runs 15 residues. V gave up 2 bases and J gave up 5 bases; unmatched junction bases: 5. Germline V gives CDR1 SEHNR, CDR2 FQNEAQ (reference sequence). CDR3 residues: CASSLRLAGVETQYF. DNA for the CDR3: TGTGCCAGCAGCTTACGGCTAGCGGGAGTTGAGACCCAGTACTTC.

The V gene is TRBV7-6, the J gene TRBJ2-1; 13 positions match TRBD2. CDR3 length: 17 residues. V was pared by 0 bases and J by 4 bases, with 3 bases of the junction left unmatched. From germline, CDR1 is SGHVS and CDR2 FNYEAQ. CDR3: CASSLAGTSGAYNEQFF. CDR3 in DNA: TGTGCCAGCAGCTTAGCCGGGACTAGCGGGGCGTACAATGAGCAGTTCTTC.

The CDR3 region is CASSARDRKPYNEQFF. Written as DNA, the CDR3 is TGTGCCAGCAGCGCCCGGGACAGAAAACCCTACAATGAGCAGTTCTTC. The chain uses TRBV9 and TRBJ2-1; TRBD1 aligns across 7 bases. Germline CDR1 reads SGDLS; CDR2 reads YYNGEE. There are 16 residues in the CDR3. The trim removed 3 bases at V and 2 bases at J, leaving 8 bases unmatched.

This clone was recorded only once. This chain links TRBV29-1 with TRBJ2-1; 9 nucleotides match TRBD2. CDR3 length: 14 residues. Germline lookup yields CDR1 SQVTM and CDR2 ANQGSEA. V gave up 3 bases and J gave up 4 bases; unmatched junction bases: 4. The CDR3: CSVDSGRLYNEQFF. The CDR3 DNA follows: TGCAGCGTTGATAGCGGGAGACTATACAATGAGCAGTTCTTC.

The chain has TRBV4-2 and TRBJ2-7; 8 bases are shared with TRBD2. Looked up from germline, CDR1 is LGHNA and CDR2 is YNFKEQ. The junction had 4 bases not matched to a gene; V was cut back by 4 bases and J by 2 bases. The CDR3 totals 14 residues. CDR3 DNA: TGTGCCAGCAGCCTTAGCGGGAAGGCCTACGAGCAGTACTTC. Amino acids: CASSLSGKAYEQYF.

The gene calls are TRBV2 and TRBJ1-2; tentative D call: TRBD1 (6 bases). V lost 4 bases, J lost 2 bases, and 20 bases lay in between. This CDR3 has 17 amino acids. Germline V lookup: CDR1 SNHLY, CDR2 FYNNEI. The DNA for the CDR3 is TGTGCCAGCAGTGTCTCGTTTGGCGACAGGACCAACTATGGCTACACCTTC. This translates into CASSVSFGDRTNYGYTF. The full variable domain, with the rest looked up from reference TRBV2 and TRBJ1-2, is EPEVTQTPSHQVTQMGQEVILRCVPISNHLYFYWYRQILGQKVEFLVSFYNNEISEKSEIFDDQFSVERPDGSNFTLKIRSTKLEDSAMYFCASSVSFGDRTNYGYTFGSGTRLTVV.

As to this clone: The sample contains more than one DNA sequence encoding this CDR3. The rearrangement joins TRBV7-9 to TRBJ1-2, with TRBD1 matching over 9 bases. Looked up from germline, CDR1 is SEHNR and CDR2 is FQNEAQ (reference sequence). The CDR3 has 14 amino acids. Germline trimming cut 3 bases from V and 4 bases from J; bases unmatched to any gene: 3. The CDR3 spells CASSFGQGSYGYTF. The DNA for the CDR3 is TGTGCCAGCAGCTTTGGACAGGGGAGCTATGGCTACACCTTC. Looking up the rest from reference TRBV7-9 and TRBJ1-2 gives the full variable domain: DTGVSQNPRHKITKRGQNVTFRCDPISEHNRLYWYRQTLGQGPEFLTYFQNEAQLEKSRLLSDRFSAERPKGSFSTLEIQRTEQGDSAMYLCASSFGQGSYGYTFGSGTRLTVV.

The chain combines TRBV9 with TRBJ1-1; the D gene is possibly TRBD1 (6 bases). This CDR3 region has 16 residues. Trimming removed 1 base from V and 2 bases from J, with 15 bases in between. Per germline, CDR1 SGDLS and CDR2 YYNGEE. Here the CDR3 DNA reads TGTGCCAGCAGCGTAAGGGGGGGCCCGCTAAACACTGAAGCTTTCTTT. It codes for CASSVRGGPLNTEAFF.

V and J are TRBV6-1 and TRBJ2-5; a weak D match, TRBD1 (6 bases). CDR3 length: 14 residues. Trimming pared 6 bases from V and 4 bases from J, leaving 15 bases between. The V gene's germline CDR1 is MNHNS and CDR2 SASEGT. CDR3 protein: CASRAWTVLETQYF. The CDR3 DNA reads TGTGCCAGCAGAGCCTGGACAGTATTAGAGACCCAGTACTTC.

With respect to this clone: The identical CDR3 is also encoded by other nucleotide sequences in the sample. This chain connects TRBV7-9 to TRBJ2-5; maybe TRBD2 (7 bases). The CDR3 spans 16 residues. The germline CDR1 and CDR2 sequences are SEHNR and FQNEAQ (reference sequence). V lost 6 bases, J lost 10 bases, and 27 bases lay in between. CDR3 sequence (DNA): TGTGCCAGCAGTCCCGGGGGCGCGAGCGGGAACCGGGGCCAGTACTTC. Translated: CASSPGGASGNRGQYF.

This CDR3 is CASSSSVIWPSGANTGELFF. CDR3 bases: TGTGCCAGCAGCTCCTCCGTGATTTGGCCTAGCGGGGCGAACACCGGGGAGCTGTTTTTT. J is TRBJ2-2 and V is TRBV13; TRBD2 agrees at 9 bases. The ends lost 4 bases at V and 0 bases at J; junction bases unmatched: 15. This CDR3 spans 20 amino acids. Germline CDR1 PRHDT, CDR2 FYEKMQ (reference sequence). The full variable domain, completed using reference TRBV13 and TRBJ2-2, is AAGVIQSPRHLIKEKRETATLKCYPIPRHDTVYWYQQGPGQDPQFLISFYEKMQSDKGSIPDRFSAQQFSDYHSELNMSSLELGDSALYFCASSSSVIWPSGANTGELFFGEGSRLTVL.

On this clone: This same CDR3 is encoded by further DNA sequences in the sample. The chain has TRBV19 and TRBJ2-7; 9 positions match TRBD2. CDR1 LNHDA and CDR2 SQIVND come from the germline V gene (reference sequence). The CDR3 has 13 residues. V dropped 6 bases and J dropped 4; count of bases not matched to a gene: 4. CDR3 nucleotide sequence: TGTGCCAGTAGCCGACTAGCGGAGTACGAGCAGTACTTC. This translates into CASSRLAEYEQYF. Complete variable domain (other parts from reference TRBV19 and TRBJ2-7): DGGITQSPKYLFRKEGQNVTLSCEQNLNHDAMYWYRQDPGQGLRLIYYSQIVNDFQKGDIAEGYSVSREKKESFPLTVTSAQKNPTAFYLCASSRLAEYEQYFGPGTRLTVT.